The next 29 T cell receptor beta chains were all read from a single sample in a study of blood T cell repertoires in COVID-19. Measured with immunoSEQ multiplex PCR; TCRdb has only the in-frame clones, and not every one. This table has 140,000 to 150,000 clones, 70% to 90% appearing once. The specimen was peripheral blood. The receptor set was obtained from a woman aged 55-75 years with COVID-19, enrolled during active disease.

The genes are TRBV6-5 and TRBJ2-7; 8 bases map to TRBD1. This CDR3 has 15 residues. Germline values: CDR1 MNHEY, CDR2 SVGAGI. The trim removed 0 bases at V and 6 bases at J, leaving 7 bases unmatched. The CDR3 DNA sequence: TGTGCCAGCAGTTACTCGATGGGCAGGGGGCCCGAGCAGTACTTC. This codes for CASSYSMGRGPEQYF.

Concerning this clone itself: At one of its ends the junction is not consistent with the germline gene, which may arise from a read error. The CDR3 here is CASSLEGQGKLLF. For the CDR3, the DNA is TGTGCCAGCAGCTTGGAAGGACAGGGCAAACTATTATTT. This chain links TRBV5-5 with TRBJ1-4; 8 nucleotides line up with TRBD1. This CDR3 has 13 residues. Germline CDR1 and CDR2: SGHKS and YYEKEE (reference sequence).

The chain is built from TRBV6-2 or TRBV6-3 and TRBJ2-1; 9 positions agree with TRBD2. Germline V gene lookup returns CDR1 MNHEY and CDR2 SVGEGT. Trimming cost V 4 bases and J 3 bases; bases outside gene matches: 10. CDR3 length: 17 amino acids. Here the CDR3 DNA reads TGTGCCAGCAGTTGGGATAGCGGGGGTACATTCTACAATGAGCAGTTCTTC. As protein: CASSWDSGGTFYNEQFF.

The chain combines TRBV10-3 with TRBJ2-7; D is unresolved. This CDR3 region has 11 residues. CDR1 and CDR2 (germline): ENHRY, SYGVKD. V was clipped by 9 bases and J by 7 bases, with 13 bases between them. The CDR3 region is CAMSTGEEQYF. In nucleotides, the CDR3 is TGTGCCATGTCGACGGGTGAGGAGCAGTACTTC.

This chain's CDR3 is CASSDNGGHGELFF. The DNA for the CDR3 is TGTGCCAGCAGTGACAACGGGGGGCACGGGGAGCTGTTTTTT. The chain combines TRBV6-1 with TRBJ2-2; a possible D gene is TRBD2 (7 bases). The V end was cut by 3 bases, the J end by 7 bases, with 12 bases between. This CDR3 has 14 amino acids. Germline V gives CDR1 MNHNS, CDR2 SASEGT.

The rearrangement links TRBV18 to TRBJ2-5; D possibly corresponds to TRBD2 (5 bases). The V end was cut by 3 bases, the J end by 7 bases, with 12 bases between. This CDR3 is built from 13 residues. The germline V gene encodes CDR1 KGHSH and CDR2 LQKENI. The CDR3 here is CASSPTPRGTQYF. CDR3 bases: TGTGCCAGCTCACCTACTCCTCGGGGGACCCAGTACTTC.

CDR3 protein: CASSLSPGPRTEAFF. In nucleotides, the CDR3 is TGTGCCAGCAGCTTATCCCCAGGCCCCCGGACTGAAGCTTTCTTT. The V and J genes are TRBV7-9 and TRBJ1-1; D is unclear. The CDR3 loop spans 15 amino acids. V lost 2 bases and J lost 5, with 15 bases in between. The germline V gene encodes CDR1 SEHNR and CDR2 FQNEAQ (reference sequence).

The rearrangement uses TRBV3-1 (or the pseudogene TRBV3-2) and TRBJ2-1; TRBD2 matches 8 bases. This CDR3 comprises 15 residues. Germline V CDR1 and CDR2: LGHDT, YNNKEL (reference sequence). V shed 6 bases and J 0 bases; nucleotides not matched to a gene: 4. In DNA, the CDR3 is TGTGCCAGCAGTTGGGGGACTAGCTCCTACAATGAGCAGTTCTTC. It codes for CASSWGTSSYNEQFF.

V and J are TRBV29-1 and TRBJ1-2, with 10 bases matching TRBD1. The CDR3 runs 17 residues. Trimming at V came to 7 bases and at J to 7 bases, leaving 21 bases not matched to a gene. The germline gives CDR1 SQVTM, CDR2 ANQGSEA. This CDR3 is CSAEIGTGDKGLVGYTF. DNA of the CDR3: TGCAGCGCGGAGATCGGGACAGGGGATAAAGGCCTGGTTGGCTACACCTTC.

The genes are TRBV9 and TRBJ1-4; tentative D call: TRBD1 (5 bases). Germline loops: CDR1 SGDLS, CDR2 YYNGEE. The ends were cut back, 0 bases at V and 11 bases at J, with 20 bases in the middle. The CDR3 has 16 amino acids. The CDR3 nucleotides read TGTGCCAGCAGCGTAGAGGCCGTTGGGGGGGTAGGGAAACTGTTTTTT. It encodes CASSVEAVGGVGKLFF.

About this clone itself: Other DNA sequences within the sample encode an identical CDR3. The CDR3: CASSPQGRRTEAFF. The CDR3 DNA sequence: TGTGCCAGCAGCCCACAGGGGAGGAGGACTGAAGCTTTCTTT. This sequence joins TRBV7-2 and TRBJ1-1; 7 positions match TRBD1. This CDR3 region has 14 residues. The V segment lost 5 bases and the J segment 5 bases; nucleotides outside the gene matches: 8. Germline assignment: CDR1 SGHTA and CDR2 FQGNSA.

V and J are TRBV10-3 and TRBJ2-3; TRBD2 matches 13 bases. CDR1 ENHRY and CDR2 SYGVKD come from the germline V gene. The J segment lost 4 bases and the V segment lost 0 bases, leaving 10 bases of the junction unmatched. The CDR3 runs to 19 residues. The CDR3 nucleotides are TGTGCCATCAGTGAGTCGTCAGGTAGACTAGCGGGGGGCCCAGATACGCAGTATTTT. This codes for CAISESSGRLAGGPDTQYF.

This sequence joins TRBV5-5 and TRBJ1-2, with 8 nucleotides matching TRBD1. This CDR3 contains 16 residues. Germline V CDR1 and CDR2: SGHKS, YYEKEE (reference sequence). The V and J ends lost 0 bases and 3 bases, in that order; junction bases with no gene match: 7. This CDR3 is CASSLGPQTGDYGYTF. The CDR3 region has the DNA TGTGCCAGCAGCTTGGGCCCCCAGACAGGGGACTATGGCTACACCTTC. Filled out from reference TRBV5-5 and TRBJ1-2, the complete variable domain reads DAGVTQSPTHLIKTRGQQVTLRCSPISGHKSVSWYQQVLGQGPQFIFQYYEKEERGRGNFPDRFSARQFPNYSSELNVNALLLGDSALYLCASSLGPQTGDYGYTFGSGTRLTVV.

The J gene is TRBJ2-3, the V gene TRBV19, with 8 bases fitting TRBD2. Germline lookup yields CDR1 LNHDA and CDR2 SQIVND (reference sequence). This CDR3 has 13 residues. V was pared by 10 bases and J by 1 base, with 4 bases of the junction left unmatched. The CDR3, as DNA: TGTGCCACGAGCGGGGGAGGCACAGATACGCAGTATTTT. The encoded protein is CATSGGGTDTQYF.

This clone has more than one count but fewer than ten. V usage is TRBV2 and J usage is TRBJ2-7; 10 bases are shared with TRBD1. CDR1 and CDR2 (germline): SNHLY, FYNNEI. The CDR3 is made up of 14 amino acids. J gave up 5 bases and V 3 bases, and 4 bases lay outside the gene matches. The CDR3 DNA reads TGTGCCAGCAGTGAGGGACAGGGGTTCGACGAGCAGTACTTC. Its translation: CASSEGQGFDEQYF.

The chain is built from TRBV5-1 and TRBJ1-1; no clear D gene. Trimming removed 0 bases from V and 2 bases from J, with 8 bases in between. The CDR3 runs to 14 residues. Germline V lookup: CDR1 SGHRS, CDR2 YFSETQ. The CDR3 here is CASSLGHGNTEAFF. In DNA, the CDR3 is TGCGCCAGCAGCTTGGGACACGGAAACACTGAAGCTTTCTTT.

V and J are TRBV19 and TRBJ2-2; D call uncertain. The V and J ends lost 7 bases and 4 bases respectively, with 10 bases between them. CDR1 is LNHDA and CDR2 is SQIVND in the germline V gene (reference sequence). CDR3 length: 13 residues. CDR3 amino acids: CASTLPITGELFF. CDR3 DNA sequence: TGTGCCAGTACCCTGCCTATCACCGGGGAGCTGTTTTTT.

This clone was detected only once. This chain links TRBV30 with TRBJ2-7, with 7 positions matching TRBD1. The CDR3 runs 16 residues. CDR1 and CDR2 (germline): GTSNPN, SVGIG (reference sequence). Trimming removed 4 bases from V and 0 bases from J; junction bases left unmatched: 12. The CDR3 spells CAWMEPRGPFSYEQYF. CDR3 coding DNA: TGTGCCTGGATGGAACCGAGGGGGCCCTTCTCCTACGAGCAGTACTTC.

The CDR3 spells CASSTLDRVNQPQHF. The DNA for the CDR3 is TGTGCCAGTAGTACCCTAGACAGGGTCAATCAGCCCCAGCATTTT. The V call is TRBV19, the J call TRBJ1-5, with 7 positions matching TRBD1. The CDR3 has 15 residues. The V and J ends lost 4 bases and 3 bases, in that order; junction bases with no gene match: 6. CDR1 and CDR2 (germline): LNHDA, SQIVND (reference sequence).

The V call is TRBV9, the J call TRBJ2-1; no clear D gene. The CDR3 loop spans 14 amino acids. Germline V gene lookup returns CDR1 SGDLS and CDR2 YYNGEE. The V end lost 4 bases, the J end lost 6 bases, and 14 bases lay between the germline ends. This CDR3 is CASSPNPRLNEQFF. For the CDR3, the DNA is TGTGCCAGCAGCCCAAACCCTAGACTCAATGAGCAGTTCTTC. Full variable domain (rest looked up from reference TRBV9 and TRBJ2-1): DSGVTQTPKHLITATGQRVTLRCSPRSGDLSVYWYQQSLDQGLQFLIQYYNGEERAKGNILERFSAQQFPDLHSELNLSSLELGDSALYFCASSPNPRLNEQFFGPGTRLTVL.

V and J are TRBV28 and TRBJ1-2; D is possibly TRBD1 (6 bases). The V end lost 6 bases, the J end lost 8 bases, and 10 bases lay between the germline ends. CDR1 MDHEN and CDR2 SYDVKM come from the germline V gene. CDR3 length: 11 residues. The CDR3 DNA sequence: TGTGCCAGCAGCCACAGGGACGGCTACACCTTC. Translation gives CASSHRDGYTF.

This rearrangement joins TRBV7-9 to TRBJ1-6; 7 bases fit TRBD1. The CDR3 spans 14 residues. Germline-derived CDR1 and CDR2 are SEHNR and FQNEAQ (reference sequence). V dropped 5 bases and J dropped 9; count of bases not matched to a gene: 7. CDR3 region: CASSGDSSSSPLHF. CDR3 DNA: TGTGCCAGCAGCGGGGACAGTAGCTCTTCACCCCTCCACTTT. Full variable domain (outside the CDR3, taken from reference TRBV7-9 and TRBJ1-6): DTGVSQNPRHKITKRGQNVTFRCDPISEHNRLYWYRQTLGQGPEFLTYFQNEAQLEKSRLLSDRFSAERPKGSFSTLEIQRTEQGDSAMYLCASSGDSSSSPLHFGNGTRLTVT.

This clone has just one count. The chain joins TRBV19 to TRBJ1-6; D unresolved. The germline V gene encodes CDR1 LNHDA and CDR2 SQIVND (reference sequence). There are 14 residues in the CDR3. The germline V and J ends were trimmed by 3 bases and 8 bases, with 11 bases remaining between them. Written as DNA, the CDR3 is TGTGCCAGTAGTATGCGGGATTGGGATTCACCCCTCCACTTT. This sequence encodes CASSMRDWDSPLHF.

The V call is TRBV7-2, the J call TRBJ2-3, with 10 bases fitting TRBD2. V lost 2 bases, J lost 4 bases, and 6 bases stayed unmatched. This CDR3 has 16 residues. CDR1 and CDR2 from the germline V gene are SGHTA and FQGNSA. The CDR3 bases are TGTGCCAGCAGCTTATTAGCGCTAGCGGGGGCAGATACGCAGTATTTT. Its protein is CASSLLALAGADTQYF. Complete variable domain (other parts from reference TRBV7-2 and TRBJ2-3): GAGVSQSPSNKVTEKGKDVELRCDPISGHTALYWYRQSLGQGLEFLIYFQGNSAPDKSGLPSDRFSAERTGGSVSTLTIQRTQQEDSAVYLCASSLLALAGADTQYFGPGTRLTVL.

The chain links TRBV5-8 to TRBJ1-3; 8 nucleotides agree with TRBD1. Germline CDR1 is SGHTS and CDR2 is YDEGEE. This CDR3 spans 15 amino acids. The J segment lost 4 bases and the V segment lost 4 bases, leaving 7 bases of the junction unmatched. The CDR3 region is CASSRGDRPGNTIYF. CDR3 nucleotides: TGTGCCAGCAGCAGGGGGGACAGGCCAGGAAACACCATATATTTT.

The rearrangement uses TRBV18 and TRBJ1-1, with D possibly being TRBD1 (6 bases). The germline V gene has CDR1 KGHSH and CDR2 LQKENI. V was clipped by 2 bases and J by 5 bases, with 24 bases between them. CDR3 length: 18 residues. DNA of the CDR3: TGTGCCAGCTCACCAATAGACGTAATCGGGGGGCGCGGGACTGAAGCTTTCTTT. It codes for CASSPIDVIGGRGTEAFF.

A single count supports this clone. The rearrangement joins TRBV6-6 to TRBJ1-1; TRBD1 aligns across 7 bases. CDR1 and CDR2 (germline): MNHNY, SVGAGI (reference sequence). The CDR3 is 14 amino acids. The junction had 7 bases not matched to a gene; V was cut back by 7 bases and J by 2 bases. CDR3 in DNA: TGTGCCAGCAATTGGGGGGACAGTAACACTGAAGCTTTCTTT. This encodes CASNWGDSNTEAFF.

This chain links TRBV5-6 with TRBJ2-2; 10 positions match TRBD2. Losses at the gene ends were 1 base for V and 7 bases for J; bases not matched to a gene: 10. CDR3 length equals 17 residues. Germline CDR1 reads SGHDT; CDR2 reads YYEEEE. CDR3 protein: CASSLSPSGGAVGELFF. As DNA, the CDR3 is TGTGCCAGCAGCTTGAGTCCCAGCGGGGGGGCCGTCGGGGAGCTGTTTTTT.

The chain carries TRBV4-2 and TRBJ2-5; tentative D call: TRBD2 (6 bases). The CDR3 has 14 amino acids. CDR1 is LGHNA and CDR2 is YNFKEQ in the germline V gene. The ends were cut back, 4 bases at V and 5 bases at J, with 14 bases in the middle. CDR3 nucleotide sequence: TGTGCCAGCAGCCCGGCGGCTAGCGAGGAGACCCAGTACTTC. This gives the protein CASSPAASEETQYF.